This T cell receptor (beta chain) appears in the sequencing data of a study of naive and memory T cell subsets. Overall study findings and caveats: Especially in CD8 cells, naive repertoires contained a few larger clonotypes, possibly CD45RA-re-expressing memory cells.

Both TRBC1 and TRBC2 were covered by a beta constant-region primer of two equimolar oligonucleotides. Four rounds of PCR amplified the ligated cDNA using nested alpha and beta constant-region primers plus SP2. TCRdb re-called the UMI-ligation and nested PCR reads through MiXCR, storing one row per CDR3 protein. The sample lists roughly 140,000 distinct CDR3 sequences; about 20% were seen once. Germline values: CDR1 DFQATT, CDR2 SNEGSKA (reference sequence). V shed 2 bases, J shed 2 bases, and the junction held 2 bases outside the gene matches. The CDR3 has 15 residues. This clonotype was counted between two and nine times. Its antigen remains unidentified.

The receptor comes from a human donor in good health. J is TRBJ2-1 and V is TRBV20-1; TRBD2 aligns across 11 bases. Sequenced input: naive CD8+ T cells from blood. The CDR3 loop is CSARLAGGTYNEQFF. The CDR3 region has the DNA TGCAGTGCTAGACTAGCGGGAGGTACCTACAATGAGCAGTTCTTC.